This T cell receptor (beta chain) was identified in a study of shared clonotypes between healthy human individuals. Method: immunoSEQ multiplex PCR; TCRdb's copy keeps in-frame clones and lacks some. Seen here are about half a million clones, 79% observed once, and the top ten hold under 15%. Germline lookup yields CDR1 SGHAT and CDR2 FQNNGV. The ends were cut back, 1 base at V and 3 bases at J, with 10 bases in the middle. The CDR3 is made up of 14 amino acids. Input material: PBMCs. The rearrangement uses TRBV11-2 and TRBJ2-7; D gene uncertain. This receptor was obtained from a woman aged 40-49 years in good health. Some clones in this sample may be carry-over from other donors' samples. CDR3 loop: CASSLGATHYEQYF. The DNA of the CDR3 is TGTGCCAGCAGCTTAGGGGCGACTCACTACGAGCAGTACTTC.